These T cell receptor beta chains were read from a single sample in a study of T cell repertoires in cytomegalovirus infection. A single record per CDR3 protein comes from TCRdb applying MiXCR to the reads. This sample has approximately 910,000 distinct CDR3 sequences; under 40% occur once, and the top ten carry about an eighth. The antigens these receptors bind are not known. The source material was cultured CD8+ T cells from PBMCs, sampled from culture after CMV antigen stimulation. The receptors were gathered from a human donor in good health (CMV status not recorded). Some clones in this sample may be carry-over from other donors' samples. CDR3s leave out the opening cysteine and the closing phenylalanine or tryptophan.

J gene | V gene | CDR3 length | CDR3 protein
TRBJ2-1 | TRBV27 | 14 | ASSLRSGGLYNEQF
TRBJ2-1 | TRBV7-6 | 14 | ASSPVDVSVANEQF
TRBJ2-3 | TRBV9 | 12 | ASSVEGAADTQY
TRBJ2-1 | TRBV28 | 14 | ASSSKSGGAYNEQF
TRBJ1-1 | TRBV7-8 | 12 | ASSLRPSNTEAF
TRBJ1-1 | TRBV7-2 | 16 | ASSFTGSALLLNTEAF
TRBJ1-5 | TRBV6-1 | 14 | ASSALTGTGNQPQH
TRBJ1-5 | TRBV12-5 | 13 | ATPTGTYSNQPQH
TRBJ2-2 | TRBV6-2/TRBV6-3 | 14 | ASSYSRVPESGELF
TRBJ1-1 | TRBV11-1 | 15 | ASSPSHHPRQGSEAF
TRBJ1-2 | TRBV28 | 10 | ASSYNRDGYT
TRBJ2-1 | TRBV7-9 | 11 | ASSPGASDEQF
TRBJ2-2 | TRBV19 | 13 | ASRGSWSGTGELF
TRBJ2-3 | TRBV7-9 | 14 | ASSSPRDKSTDTQY
TRBJ1-2 | TRBV4-1 | 13 | ASSQALGQGHGYT
TRBJ1-2 | TRBV7-9 | 12 | ASSLSHTNYGYT
TRBJ2-7 | TRBV7-6 | 17 | ASSLGALPSPGHSYEQY
TRBJ1-1 | TRBV19 | 9 | ASTWGPEAF
TRBJ2-2 | TRBV5-1 | 12 | ASSLAQGTGELF
TRBJ2-5 | TRBV6-2/TRBV6-3 | 12 | ASTSLTGTETQY
TRBJ2-3 | TRBV15 | 11 | ATSRGAGDTQY
TRBJ2-1 | TRBV7-6 | 11 | ASSFGQSNEQF
TRBJ2-3 | TRBV6-1 | 10 | ASSDGTDTQY
TRBJ1-5 | TRBV7-6 | 12 | ASSLGAGDQPQH
TRBJ1-1 | TRBV7-2 | 11 | ATTGGATSEAF
TRBJ2-2 | TRBV25-1 | 14 | ASSDLLLGDTGELF
TRBJ2-2 | TRBV7-3 | 15 | ASSLTAGRANTGELF
TRBJ2-5 | TRBV4-1 | 12 | ASSQWGDGETQY
TRBJ1-2 | TRBV6-5 | 11 | ASSYGSSYGYT
TRBJ1-3 | TRBV7-4 | 13 | ASSSPRGSGNTIY
TRBJ2-1 | TRBV27 | 14 | ASSPYLGGNYNEQF
TRBJ1-2 | TRBV7-2 | 12 | ASSALGTDYGYT
TRBJ2-1 | TRBV7-6 | 14 | ASSQTYGRDYNEQF
TRBJ1-1 | TRBV12-3/TRBV12-4 | 12 | ASNQDRLNTEAF